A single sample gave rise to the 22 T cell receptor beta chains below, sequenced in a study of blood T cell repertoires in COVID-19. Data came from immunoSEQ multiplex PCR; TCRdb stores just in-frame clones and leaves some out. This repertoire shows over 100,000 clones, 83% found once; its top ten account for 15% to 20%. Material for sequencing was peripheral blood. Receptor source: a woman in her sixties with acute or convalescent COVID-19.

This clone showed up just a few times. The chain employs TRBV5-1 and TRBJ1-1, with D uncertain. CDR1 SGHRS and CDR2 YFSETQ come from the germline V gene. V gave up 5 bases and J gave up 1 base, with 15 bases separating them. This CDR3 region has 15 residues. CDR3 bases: TGCGCCAGCAGACGAGAGACACTCCAGAACACTGAAGCTTTCTTT. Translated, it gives CASRRETLQNTEAFF. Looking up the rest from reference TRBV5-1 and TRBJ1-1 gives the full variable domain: KAGVTQTPRYLIKTRGQQVTLSCSPISGHRSVSWYQQTPGQGLQFLFEYFSETQRNKGNFPGRFSGRQFSNSRSEMNVSTLELGDSALYLCASRRETLQNTEAFFGQGTRLTVV.

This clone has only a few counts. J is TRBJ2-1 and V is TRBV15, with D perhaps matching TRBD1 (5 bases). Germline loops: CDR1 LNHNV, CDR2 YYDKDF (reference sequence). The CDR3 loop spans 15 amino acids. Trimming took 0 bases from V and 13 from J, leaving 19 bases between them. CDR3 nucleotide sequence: TGTGCCACCAGCAGAGAATTAACATTAACAGGTCATCAGTTCTTC. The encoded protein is CATSRELTLTGHQFF.

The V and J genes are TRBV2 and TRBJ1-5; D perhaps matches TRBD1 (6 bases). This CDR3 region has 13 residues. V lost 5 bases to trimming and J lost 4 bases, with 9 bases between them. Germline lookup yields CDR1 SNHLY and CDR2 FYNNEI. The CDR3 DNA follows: TGTGCCAGCAGTACAGGGAGAAATCAGCCCCAGCATTTT. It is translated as CASSTGRNQPQHF. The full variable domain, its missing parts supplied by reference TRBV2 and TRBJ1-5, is EPEVTQTPSHQVTQMGQEVILRCVPISNHLYFYWYRQILGQKVEFLVSFYNNEISEKSEIFDDQFSVERPDGSNFTLKIRSTKLEDSAMYFCASSTGRNQPQHFGDGTRLSIL.

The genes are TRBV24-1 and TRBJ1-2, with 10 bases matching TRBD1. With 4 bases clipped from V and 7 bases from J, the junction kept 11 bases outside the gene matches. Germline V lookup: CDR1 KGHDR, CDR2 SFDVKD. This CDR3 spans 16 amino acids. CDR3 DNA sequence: TGTGCCACCAGTGAGGGGTGGACAGGGGGTTCGATTGGCTACACCTTC. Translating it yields CATSEGWTGGSIGYTF.

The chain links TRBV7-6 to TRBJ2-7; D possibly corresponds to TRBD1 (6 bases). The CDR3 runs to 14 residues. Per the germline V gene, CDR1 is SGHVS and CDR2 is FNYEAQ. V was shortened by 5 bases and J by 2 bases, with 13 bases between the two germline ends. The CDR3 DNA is TGTGCCAGCAGCCCTTTGACAGGCCCCTACGAGCAGTACTTC. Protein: CASSPLTGPYEQYF.

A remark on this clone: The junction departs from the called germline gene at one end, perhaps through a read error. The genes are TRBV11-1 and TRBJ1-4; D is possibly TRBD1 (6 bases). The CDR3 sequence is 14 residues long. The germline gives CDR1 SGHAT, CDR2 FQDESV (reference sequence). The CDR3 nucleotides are TGTGCCAGCAGCCCGGACAGAACTTATGAAAAACTGTTTTTT. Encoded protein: CASSPDRTYEKLFF.

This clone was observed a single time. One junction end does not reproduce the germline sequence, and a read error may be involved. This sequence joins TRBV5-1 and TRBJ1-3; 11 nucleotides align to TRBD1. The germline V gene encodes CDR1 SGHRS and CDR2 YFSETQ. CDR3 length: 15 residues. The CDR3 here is CASSYGQGAGNTIYF. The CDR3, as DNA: TGCGCCAGCAGCTACGGACAGGGGGCTGGTAACACCATATATTTT.

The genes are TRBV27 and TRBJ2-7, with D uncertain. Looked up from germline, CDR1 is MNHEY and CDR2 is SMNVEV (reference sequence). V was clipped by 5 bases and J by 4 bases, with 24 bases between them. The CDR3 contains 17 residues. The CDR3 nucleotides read TGTGCCAGCAGTACCCTCTTAGGTCTAGAATCCTATTACGAGCAGTACTTC. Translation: CASSTLLGLESYYEQYF.

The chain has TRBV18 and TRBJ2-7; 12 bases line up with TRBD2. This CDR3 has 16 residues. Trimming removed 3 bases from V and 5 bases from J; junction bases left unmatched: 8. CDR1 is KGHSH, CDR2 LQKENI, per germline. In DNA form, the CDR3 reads TGTGCCAGCTCACCGACTAGCGGGAGAAGTGGGCACGAGCAGTACTTC. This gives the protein CASSPTSGRSGHEQYF.

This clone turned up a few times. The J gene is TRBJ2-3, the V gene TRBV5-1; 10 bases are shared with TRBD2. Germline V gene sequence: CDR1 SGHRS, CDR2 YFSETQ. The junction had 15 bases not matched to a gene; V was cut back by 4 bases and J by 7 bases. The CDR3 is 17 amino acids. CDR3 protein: CASSALDGAGGRNTQYF. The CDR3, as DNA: TGCGCCAGCAGCGCCCTGGACGGAGCGGGAGGGCGAAATACGCAGTATTTT.

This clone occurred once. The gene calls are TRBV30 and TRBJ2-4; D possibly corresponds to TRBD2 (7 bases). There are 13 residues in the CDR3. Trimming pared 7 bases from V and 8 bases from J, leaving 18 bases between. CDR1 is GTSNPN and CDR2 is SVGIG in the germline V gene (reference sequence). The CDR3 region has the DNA TGTGCCTTCAACGGGGGGCTACGAGACATTCAGTACTTC. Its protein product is CAFNGGLRDIQYF.

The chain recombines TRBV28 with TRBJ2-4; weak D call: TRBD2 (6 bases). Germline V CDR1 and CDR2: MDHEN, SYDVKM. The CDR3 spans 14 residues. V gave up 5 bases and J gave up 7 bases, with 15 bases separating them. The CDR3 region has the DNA TGTGCCAGCAGTCCTGCCGGGGCGGGGAACATTCAGTACTTC. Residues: CASSPAGAGNIQYF.

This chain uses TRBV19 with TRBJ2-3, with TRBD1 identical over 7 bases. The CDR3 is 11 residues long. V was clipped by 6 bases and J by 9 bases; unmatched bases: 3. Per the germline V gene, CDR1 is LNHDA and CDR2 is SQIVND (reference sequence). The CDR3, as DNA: TGTGCCAGTAGGAACAGGGGCACGCAGTATTTT. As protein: CASRNRGTQYF.

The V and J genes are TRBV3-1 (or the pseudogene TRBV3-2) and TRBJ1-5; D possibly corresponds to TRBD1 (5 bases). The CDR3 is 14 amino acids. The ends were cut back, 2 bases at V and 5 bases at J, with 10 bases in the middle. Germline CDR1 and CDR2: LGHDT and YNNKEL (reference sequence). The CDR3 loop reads CASSQSGWDQPQHF. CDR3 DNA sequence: TGTGCCAGCAGCCAATCAGGGTGGGATCAGCCCCAGCATTTT.

Here the CDR3 DNA reads TGTGCCAGCTCACCAAGAGTTTCAGATACGCAGTATTTT. It specifies CASSPRVSDTQYF. The rearrangement links TRBV18 to TRBJ2-3; D is undetermined. Germline-derived CDR1 and CDR2 are KGHSH and LQKENI. The CDR3 spans 13 residues. The V gene lost 2 bases and the J gene lost 4 bases, with 7 bases spanning the gap.

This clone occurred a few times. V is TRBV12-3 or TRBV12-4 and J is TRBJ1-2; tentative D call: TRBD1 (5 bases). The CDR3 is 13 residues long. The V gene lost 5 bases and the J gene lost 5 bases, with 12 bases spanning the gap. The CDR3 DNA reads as TGTGCCAGCAGTGCCCAGACAGCTTATGGCTACACCTTC. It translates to CASSAQTAYGYTF.

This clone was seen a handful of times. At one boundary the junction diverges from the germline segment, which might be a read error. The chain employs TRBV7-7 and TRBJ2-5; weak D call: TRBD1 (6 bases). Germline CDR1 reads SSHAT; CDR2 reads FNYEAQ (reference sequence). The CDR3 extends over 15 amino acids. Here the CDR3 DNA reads TGTGCTAGCAGCCGGGGCCGGACAGCTCAAGAGACCCAGTACTTC. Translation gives CASSRGRTAQETQYF.

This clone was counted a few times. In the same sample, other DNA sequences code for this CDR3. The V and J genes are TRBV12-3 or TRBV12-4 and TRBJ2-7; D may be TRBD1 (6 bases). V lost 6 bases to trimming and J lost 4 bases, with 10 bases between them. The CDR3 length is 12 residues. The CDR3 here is CASSPGQYEQYF. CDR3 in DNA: TGTGCCAGCAGCCCCGGACAGTACGAGCAGTACTTC.

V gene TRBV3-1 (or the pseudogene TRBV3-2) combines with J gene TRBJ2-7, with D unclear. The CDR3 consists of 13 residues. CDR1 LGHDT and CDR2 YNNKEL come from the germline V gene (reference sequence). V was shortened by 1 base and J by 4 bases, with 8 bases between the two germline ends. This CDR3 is CASSQVDSYEQYF. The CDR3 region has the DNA TGTGCCAGCAGCCAAGTCGACTCTTACGAGCAGTACTTC.

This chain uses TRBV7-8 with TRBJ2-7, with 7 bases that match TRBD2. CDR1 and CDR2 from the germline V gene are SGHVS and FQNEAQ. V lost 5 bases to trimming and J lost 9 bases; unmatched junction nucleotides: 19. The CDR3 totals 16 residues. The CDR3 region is CASSMSSGSYVWAQYF. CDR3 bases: TGTGCCAGCAGCATGTCTAGCGGTTCGTACGTCTGGGCGCAGTACTTC.

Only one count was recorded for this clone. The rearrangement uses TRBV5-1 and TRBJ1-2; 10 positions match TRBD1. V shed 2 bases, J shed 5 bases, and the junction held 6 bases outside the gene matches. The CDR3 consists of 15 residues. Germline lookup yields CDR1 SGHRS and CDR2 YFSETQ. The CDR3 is CASSFRQGASYGYTF. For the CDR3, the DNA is TGCGCCAGCAGCTTCAGACAGGGGGCTTCTTATGGCTACACCTTC. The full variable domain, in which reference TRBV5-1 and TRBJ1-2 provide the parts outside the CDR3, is KAGVTQTPRYLIKTRGQQVTLSCSPISGHRSVSWYQQTPGQGLQFLFEYFSETQRNKGNFPGRFSGRQFSNSRSEMNVSTLELGDSALYLCASSFRQGASYGYTFGSGTRLTVV.

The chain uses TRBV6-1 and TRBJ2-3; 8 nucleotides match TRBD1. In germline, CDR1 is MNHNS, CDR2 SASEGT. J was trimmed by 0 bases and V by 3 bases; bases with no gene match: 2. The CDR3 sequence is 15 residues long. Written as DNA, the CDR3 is TGTGCCAGCAGTGACCGACAGGGGAGCACAGATACGCAGTATTTT. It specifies CASSDRQGSTDTQYF.